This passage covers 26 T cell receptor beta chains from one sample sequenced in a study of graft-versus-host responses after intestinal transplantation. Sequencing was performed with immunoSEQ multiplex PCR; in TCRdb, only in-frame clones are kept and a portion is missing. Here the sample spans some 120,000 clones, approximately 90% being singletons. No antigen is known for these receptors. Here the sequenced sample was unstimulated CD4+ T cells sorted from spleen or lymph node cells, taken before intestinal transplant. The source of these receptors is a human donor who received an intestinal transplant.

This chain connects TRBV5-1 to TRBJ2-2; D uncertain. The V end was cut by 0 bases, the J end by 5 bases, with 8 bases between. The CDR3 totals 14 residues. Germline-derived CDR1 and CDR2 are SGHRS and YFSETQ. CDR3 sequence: CASSLGAGTGELFF. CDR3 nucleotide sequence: TGCGCCAGCAGCTTGGGGGCCGGGACCGGGGAGCTGTTTTTT.

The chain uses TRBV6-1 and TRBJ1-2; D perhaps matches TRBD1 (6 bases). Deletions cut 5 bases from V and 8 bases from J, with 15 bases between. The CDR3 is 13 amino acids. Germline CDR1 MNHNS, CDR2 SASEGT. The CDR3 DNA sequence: TGTGCCAGCAGTCCACTCAGGGGAGGCGGCTACACCTTC. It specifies CASSPLRGGGYTF.

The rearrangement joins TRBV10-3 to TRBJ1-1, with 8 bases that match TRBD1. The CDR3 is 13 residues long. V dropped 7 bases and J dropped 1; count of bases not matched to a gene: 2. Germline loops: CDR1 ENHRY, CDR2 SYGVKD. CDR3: CAITGTGNTEAFF. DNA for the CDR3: TGTGCCATCACCGGGACAGGGAACACTGAAGCTTTCTTT.

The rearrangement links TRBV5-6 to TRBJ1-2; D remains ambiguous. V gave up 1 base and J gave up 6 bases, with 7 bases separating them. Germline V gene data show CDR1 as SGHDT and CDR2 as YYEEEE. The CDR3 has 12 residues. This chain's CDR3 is CASSLFKDGYTF. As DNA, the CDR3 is TGTGCCAGCAGCTTGTTTAAGGATGGCTACACCTTC.

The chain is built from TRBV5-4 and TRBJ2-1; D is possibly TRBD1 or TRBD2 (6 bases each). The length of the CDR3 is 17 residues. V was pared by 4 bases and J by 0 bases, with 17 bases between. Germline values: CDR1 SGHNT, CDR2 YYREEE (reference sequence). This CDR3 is CASSEGGTQSSYNEQFF. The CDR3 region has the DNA TGTGCCAGCAGCGAAGGGGGGACCCAGAGCTCCTACAATGAGCAGTTCTTC.

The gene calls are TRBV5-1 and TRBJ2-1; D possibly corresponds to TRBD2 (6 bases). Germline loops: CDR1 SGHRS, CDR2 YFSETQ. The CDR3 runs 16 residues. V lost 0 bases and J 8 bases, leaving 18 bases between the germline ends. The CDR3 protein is CASSLALRLEGDEQFF. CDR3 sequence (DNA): TGCGCCAGCAGCTTGGCCTTGAGACTAGAAGGAGATGAGCAGTTCTTC.

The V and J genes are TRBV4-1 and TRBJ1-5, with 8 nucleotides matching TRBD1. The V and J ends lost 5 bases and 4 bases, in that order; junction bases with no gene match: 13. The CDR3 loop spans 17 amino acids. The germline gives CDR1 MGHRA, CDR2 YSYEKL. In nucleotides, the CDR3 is TGCGCCAGCAGCAAAAGACCCACAGGGGGGGCGAATCAGCCCCAGCATTTT. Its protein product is CASSKRPTGGANQPQHF.

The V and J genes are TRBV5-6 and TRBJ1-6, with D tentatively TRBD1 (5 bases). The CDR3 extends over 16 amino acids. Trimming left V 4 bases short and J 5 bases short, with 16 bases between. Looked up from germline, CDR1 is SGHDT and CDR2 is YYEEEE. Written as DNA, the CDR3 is TGTGCCAGCAGCGAAGCGCAGGGATTAGATAATTCACCCCTCCACTTT. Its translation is CASSEAQGLDNSPLHF.

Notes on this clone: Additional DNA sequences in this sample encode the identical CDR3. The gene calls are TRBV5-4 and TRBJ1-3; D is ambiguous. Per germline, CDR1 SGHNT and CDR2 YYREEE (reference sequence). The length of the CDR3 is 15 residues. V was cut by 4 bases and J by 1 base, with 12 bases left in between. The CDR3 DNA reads TGTGCCAGCAGCACCGAATTACAGTCTGGAAACACCATATATTTT. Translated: CASSTELQSGNTIYF.

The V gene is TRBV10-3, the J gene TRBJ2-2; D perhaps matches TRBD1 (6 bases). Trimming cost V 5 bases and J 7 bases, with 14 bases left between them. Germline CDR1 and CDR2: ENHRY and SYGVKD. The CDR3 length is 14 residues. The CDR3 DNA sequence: TGTGCCATCAGTAACTCACAGGGCGACGGGGAGCTGTTTTTT. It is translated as CAISNSQGDGELFF.

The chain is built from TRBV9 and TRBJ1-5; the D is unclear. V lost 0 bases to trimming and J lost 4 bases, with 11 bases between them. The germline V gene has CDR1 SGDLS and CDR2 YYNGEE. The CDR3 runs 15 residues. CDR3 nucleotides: TGTGCCAGCAGCGTAGAGGGTGCTACTAATCAGCCCCAGCATTTT. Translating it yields CASSVEGATNQPQHF.

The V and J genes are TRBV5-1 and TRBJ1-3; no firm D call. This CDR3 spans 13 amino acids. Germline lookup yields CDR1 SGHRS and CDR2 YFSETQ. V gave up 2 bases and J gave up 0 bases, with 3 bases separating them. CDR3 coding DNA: TGCGCCAGCAGCTTAGTCTCTGGAAACACCATATATTTT. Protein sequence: CASSLVSGNTIYF. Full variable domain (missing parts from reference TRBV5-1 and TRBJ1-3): KAGVTQTPRYLIKTRGQQVTLSCSPISGHRSVSWYQQTPGQGLQFLFEYFSETQRNKGNFPGRFSGRQFSNSRSEMNVSTLELGDSALYLCASSLVSGNTIYFGEGSWLTVV.

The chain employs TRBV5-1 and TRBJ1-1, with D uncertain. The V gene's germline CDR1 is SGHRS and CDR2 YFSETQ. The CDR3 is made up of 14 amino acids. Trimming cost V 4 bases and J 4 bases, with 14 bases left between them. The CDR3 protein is CASSGTAGGTEAFF. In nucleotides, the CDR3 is TGCGCCAGCAGCGGTACCGCTGGTGGCACTGAAGCTTTCTTT.

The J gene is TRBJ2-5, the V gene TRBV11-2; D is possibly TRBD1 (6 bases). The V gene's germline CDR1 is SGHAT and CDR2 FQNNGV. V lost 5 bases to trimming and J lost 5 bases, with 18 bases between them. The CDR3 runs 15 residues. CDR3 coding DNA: TGTGCCAGCAGCAGCGATCAGGGGTTGGGGGAGACCCAGTACTTC. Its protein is CASSSDQGLGETQYF. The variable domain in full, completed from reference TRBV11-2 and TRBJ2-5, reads EAGVAQSPRYKIIEKRQSVAFWCNPISGHATLYWYQQILGQGPKLLIQFQNNGVVDDSQLPKDRFSAERLKGVDSTLKIQPAKLEDSAVYLCASSSDQGLGETQYFGPGTRLLVL.

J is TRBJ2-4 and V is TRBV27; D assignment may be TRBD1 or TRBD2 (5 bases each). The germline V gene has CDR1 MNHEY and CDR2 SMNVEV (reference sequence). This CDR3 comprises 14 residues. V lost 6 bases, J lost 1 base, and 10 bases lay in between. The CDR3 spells CASRGDVAKNIQYF. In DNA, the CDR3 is TGTGCCAGCAGAGGGGACGTGGCCAAAAACATTCAGTACTTC.

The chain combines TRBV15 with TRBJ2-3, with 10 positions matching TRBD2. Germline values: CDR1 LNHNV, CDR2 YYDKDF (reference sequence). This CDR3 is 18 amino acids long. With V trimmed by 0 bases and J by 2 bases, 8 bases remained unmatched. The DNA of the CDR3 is TGTGCCACCAGCAGAGATCGGGATAGCGGGGGGTACACAGATACGCAGTATTTT. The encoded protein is CATSRDRDSGGYTDTQYF.

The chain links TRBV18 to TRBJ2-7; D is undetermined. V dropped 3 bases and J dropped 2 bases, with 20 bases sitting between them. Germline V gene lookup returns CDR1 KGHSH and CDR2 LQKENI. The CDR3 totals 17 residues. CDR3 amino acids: CASSPSVQALSPYEQYF. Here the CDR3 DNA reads TGTGCCAGCTCACCTTCGGTCCAGGCCCTAAGCCCCTACGAGCAGTACTTC. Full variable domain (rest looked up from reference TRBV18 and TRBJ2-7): NAGVMQNPRHLVRRRGQEARLRCSPMKGHSHVYWYRQLPEEGLKFMVYLQKENIIDESGMPKERFSAEFPKEGPSILRIQQVVRGDSAAYFCASSPSVQALSPYEQYFGPGTRLTVT.

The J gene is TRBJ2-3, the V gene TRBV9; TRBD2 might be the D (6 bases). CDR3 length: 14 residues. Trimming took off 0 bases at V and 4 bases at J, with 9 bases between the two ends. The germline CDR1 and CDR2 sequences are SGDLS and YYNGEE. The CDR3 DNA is TGTGCCAGCAGCGTAGTCGGGAGCCCAGATACGCAGTATTTT. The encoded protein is CASSVVGSPDTQYF.

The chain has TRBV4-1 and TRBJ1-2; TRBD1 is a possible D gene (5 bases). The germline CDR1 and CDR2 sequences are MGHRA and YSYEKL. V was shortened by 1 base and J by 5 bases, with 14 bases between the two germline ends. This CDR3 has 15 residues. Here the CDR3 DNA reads TGCGCCAGCAGCCAAGGGGTTCAGGGAGGGTATGGCTACACCTTC. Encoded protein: CASSQGVQGGYGYTF.

This CDR3 is CASSPRWGADEKLFF. DNA for the CDR3: TGTGCCAGCAGCCCCCGGTGGGGGGCGGACGAAAAACTGTTTTTT. The genes are TRBV7-6 and TRBJ1-4; possibly TRBD1 for D (6 bases). The V end was cut by 5 bases, the J end by 8 bases, with 18 bases between. Germline CDR1 and CDR2: SGHVS and FNYEAQ. There are 15 residues in the CDR3.

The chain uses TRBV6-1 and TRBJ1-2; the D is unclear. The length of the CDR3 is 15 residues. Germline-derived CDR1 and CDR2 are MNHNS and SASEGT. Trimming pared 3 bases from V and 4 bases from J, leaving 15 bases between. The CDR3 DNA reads TGTGCCAGCAGTGAGGGATCTCGACGGGCCTATGGCTACACCTTC. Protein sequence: CASSEGSRRAYGYTF.

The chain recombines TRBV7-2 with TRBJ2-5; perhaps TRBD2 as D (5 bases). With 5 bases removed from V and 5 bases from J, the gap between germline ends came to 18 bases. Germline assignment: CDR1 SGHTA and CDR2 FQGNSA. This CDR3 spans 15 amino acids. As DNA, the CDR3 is TGTGCCAGCAGCCATAGTAGCACTAGTCGTGAGACCCAGTACTTC. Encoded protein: CASSHSSTSRETQYF.

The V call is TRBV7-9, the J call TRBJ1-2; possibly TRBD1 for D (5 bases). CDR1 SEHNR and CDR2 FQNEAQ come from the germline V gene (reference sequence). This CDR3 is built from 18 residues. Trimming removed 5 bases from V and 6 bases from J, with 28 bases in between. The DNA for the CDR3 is TGTGCCAGCAGCGAGCTTCCACTGGGCTCCGGGGGATGGGATGGCTACACCTTC. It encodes CASSELPLGSGGWDGYTF.

CDR3: CASSRLAESVRPQFF. The CDR3 DNA reads as TGTGCCAGTAGTAGACTAGCTGAATCTGTTCGTCCGCAGTTCTTC. This rearrangement joins TRBV19 to TRBJ2-1; 7 bases map to TRBD2. Trimming at V came to 4 bases and at J to 12 bases, leaving 15 bases not matched to a gene. The CDR3 extends over 15 amino acids. Germline CDR1 is LNHDA and CDR2 is SQIVND (reference sequence).

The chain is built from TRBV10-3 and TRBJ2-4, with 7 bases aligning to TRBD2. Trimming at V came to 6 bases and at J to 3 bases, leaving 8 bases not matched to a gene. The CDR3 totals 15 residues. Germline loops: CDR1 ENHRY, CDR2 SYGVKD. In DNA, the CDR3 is TGTGCCATCAGCCCCGGCGGGGGTTACAAAAACATTCAGTACTTC. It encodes CAISPGGGYKNIQYF.

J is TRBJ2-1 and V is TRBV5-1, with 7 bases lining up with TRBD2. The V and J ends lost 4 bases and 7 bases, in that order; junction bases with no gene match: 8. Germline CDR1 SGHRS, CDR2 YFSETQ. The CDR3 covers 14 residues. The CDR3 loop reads CASSSGDFLNEQFF. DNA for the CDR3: TGCGCCAGCAGCAGCGGGGATTTTCTGAATGAGCAGTTCTTC.